A single sample gave rise to the 17 T cell receptor beta chains below, sequenced in a study of cytomegalovirus exposure and HLA in healthy donors. Repertoires were generated with immunoSEQ multiplex PCR, while TCRdb's copy carries only in-frame clones and drops some. The table lists about 190,000 clones, 84% of them singletons. Sequencing was carried out using PBMCs. These receptors were obtained from a man aged 18 to 29 in good health and CMV-seropositive.

J is TRBJ2-1 and V is TRBV4-1, with 10 nucleotides matching TRBD2. The CDR3 is made up of 15 amino acids. V trimming: 7 bases; J trimming: 6 bases; junction bases outside the gene matches: 9. Per germline, CDR1 MGHRA and CDR2 YSYEKL. CDR3 nucleotide sequence: TGCGCCAGCACCCGGGAGTCTAGCGGGAGCAATGAGCAGTTCTTC. Translating gives CASTRESSGSNEQFF.

The J gene is TRBJ2-7, the V gene TRBV28; TRBD1 matches at 7 bases. This CDR3 comprises 16 residues. The V and J ends lost 0 bases and 2 bases, in that order; junction bases with no gene match: 7. From germline, CDR1 is MDHEN and CDR2 SYDVKM. CDR3 nucleotides: TGTGCCAGCAGTTTATGGGGCTGGCAGGGGGCCTACGAGCAGTACTTC. Protein: CASSLWGWQGAYEQYF.

This clone showed up just once. V gene TRBV14 combines with J gene TRBJ2-2; no clear D gene. The V gene lost 2 bases and the J gene lost 0 bases, with 13 bases spanning the gap. CDR1 and CDR2 (germline): SGHDN, FVKESK. This CDR3 has 17 residues. Here the CDR3 DNA reads TGTGCCAGCAGCCAAAGGATAGGAACAGCGAACACCGGGGAGCTGTTTTTT. Amino acid sequence: CASSQRIGTANTGELFF.

The V and J genes are TRBV6-6 and TRBJ2-7; the D gene is possibly TRBD2 (6 bases). The V end lost 6 bases, the J end lost 6 bases, and 18 bases lay between the germline ends. CDR3 size: 14 residues. Germline assignment: CDR1 MNHNY and CDR2 SVGAGI (reference sequence). CDR3 sequence (DNA): TGTGCCAGCAGCCCTCTAGCGAGAAACGGCGAGCAGTACTTC. Its protein is CASSPLARNGEQYF.

The chain employs TRBV6-6 and TRBJ2-1; 10 positions match TRBD2. CDR1 is MNHNY, CDR2 SVGAGI, per germline (reference sequence). V dropped 5 bases and J dropped 10; count of bases not matched to a gene: 5. CDR3 size: 13 residues. CDR3 nucleotide sequence: TGTGCCAGCAGTGGGCCGGGACTAGCGGAGCAGTTCTTC. Encoded protein: CASSGPGLAEQFF.

V gene TRBV27 combines with J gene TRBJ2-1; 12 bases align to TRBD2. The length of the CDR3 is 17 residues. V was pared by 7 bases and J by 4 bases, with 11 bases of the junction left unmatched. Per the germline V gene, CDR1 is MNHEY and CDR2 is SMNVEV (reference sequence). CDR3 bases: TGTGCCAGCACCCCCCAGGCGCTAGCGGGAGGGTACAATGAGCAGTTCTTC. This translates into CASTPQALAGGYNEQFF.

The chain links TRBV5-4 to TRBJ2-7, with D maybe TRBD2 (5 bases). This CDR3 has 12 residues. The germline V gene has CDR1 SGHNT and CDR2 YYREEE (reference sequence). The ends were cut back, 5 bases at V and 3 bases at J, with 9 bases in the middle. CDR3 in amino acids: CASSPGNYEQYF. The CDR3 bases are TGTGCCAGCAGTCCGGGAAACTACGAGCAGTACTTC.

This chain uses TRBV18 with TRBJ2-5; D remains unclear. V lost 0 bases and J lost 2, with 7 bases in between. Germline V gene data show CDR1 as KGHSH and CDR2 as LQKENI. This CDR3 has 14 amino acids. The CDR3 DNA sequence: TGTGCCAGCTCACCACCGACAAAGCAAGAGACCCAGTACTTC. Its translation is CASSPPTKQETQYF.

The rearrangement links TRBV5-6 to TRBJ1-2; 8 bases align to TRBD1. Per germline, CDR1 SGHDT and CDR2 YYEEEE. This CDR3 comprises 14 residues. The trim removed 2 bases at V and 2 bases at J, leaving 2 bases unmatched. The CDR3 coding sequence is TGTGCCAGCAGCTTCGGACAGGGCAACTATGGCTACACCTTC. Its translation: CASSFGQGNYGYTF.

This chain uses TRBV29-1 with TRBJ2-1, with 7 nucleotides matching TRBD2. V lost 8 bases and J lost 2; bases outside the gene matches: 9. CDR1 is SQVTM and CDR2 is ANQGSEA in the germline V gene. This CDR3 comprises 14 residues. This chain's CDR3 is CSYAHGGTYNEQFF. Here the CDR3 DNA reads TGCAGCTACGCCCACGGGGGGACCTACAATGAGCAGTTCTTC.

The J gene is TRBJ2-7, the V gene TRBV6-4; 7 bases fit TRBD1. Germline-derived CDR1 and CDR2 are MRHNA and SNTAGT. After removal of 2 bases from V and 1 base from J, the junction contained 5 bases not matched to a gene. The CDR3 spans 15 residues. The CDR3 DNA is TGTGCCAGCAGTGACGGGACAGAGATTTCCTACGAGCAGTACTTC. Translation gives CASSDGTEISYEQYF.

The chain has TRBV10-3 and TRBJ1-2; D is possibly TRBD1 (6 bases). This CDR3 spans 16 amino acids. V was clipped by 7 bases and J by 4 bases, with 22 bases between them. CDR1 and CDR2 (germline): ENHRY, SYGVKD. The CDR3 bases are TGTGCCATCACACCGGGACAAGGGGAAGGACTCTATGGCTACACCTTC. Encoded protein: CAITPGQGEGLYGYTF.

The J gene is TRBJ2-7, the V gene TRBV6-5, with TRBD2 matching 10 bases. The germline gives CDR1 MNHEY, CDR2 SVGAGI. The CDR3 covers 14 residues. The junction had 4 bases not matched to a gene; V was cut back by 4 bases and J by 4 bases. CDR3 in amino acids: CASSSGGLAYEQYF. Written as DNA, the CDR3 is TGTGCCAGCAGTTCCGGGGGACTAGCGTACGAGCAGTACTTC.

The rearrangement uses TRBV10-3 and TRBJ2-3; 8 bases are a match to TRBD2. Germline-derived CDR1 and CDR2 are ENHRY and SYGVKD. There are 14 residues in the CDR3. J lost 2 bases, V lost 10 bases, and 8 bases had no gene match. CDR3 bases: TGTGCCAGCGGCGATAGCGGGAACACAGATACGCAGTATTTT. Protein: CASGDSGNTDTQYF.

The chain couples TRBV29-1 to TRBJ2-1; the D gene is possibly TRBD1 (6 bases). V dropped 4 bases and J dropped 5 bases, with 12 bases sitting between them. Germline lookup yields CDR1 SQVTM and CDR2 ANQGSEA. The CDR3 extends over 13 amino acids. CDR3 in amino acids: CSVGRGANNEQFF. CDR3 DNA: TGCAGCGTTGGCAGGGGAGCTAACAATGAGCAGTTCTTC.

The chain couples TRBV28 to TRBJ2-5; 8 nucleotides match TRBD2. This CDR3 is 15 amino acids long. Germline V gives CDR1 MDHEN, CDR2 SYDVKM. Germline trimming cut 2 bases from V and 5 bases from J; bases unmatched to any gene: 7. The CDR3 region has the DNA TGTGCCAGCAGTTTACGGGAGGGGTTTAAGGAGACCCAGTACTTC. Amino acid sequence: CASSLREGFKETQYF.

The V call is TRBV6-1, the J call TRBJ2-5; 7 bases are a match to TRBD1. The length of the CDR3 is 15 residues. With 1 base clipped from V and 7 bases from J, the junction kept 9 bases outside the gene matches. CDR1 is MNHNS and CDR2 is SASEGT in the germline V gene. CDR3 residues: CASSEGTTGRGTQYF. DNA for the CDR3: TGTGCCAGCAGTGAAGGGACGACAGGGCGTGGGACCCAGTACTTC.